This T cell receptor beta chain was sequenced in a study of OX40 agonist ivuxolimab in advanced cancers. Study results and caveats: Partial responders at 0.1-3.0 mg/kg showed near-lowest clonal expansion.

J was trimmed by 4 bases and V by 6 bases; bases with no gene match: 5. The germline gives CDR1 SGHAT, CDR2 FQNNGV. The length of the CDR3 is 14 residues. With respect to this clone: Its cognate antigen is unknown.

The repertoire was sequenced with immunoSEQ multiplex PCR; TCRdb's copy has only in-frame clones and lacks some. The sample carries 55,000 to 75,000 clones, around 83% recorded once. Specimen: CD4+ or CD8+ T cells sorted from blood, collected in a trial of the OX40 agonist ivuxolimab. The chain combines TRBV11-2 with TRBJ2-5, with 10 positions matching TRBD2. The receptor comes from an adult with an advanced solid tumor such as melanoma, head and neck, liver or kidney cancer. The CDR3 spells CASRLSGRGETQYF. The CDR3, as DNA: TGTGCCAGCAGATTAAGCGGGAGGGGAGAGACCCAGTACTTC. The whole variable domain, remainder taken from reference TRBV11-2 and TRBJ2-5, is EAGVAQSPRYKIIEKRQSVAFWCNPISGHATLYWYQQILGQGPKLLIQFQNNGVVDDSQLPKDRFSAERLKGVDSTLKIQPAKLEDSAVYLCASRLSGRGETQYFGPGTRLLVL.